The 17 T cell receptor beta chains given below trace back to one sample, sequenced in a study of T cells in Graves' hyperthyroidism and ophthalmopathy. The investigators amplified TCR beta CDR3 regions from RNA transcripts. First-round RT-PCR with HTBI primers amplified the TCR CDR3 region. TCRdb re-called the multiplex PCR reads through MiXCR, storing one row per CDR3 protein. The sample has over 300,000 distinct CDR3 sequences, approximately 15% seen once. Material for sequencing was blood. The receptors originated from a woman aged 55-70 years with Graves' hyperthyroidism.

This clonotype appeared many times. The V call is TRBV18, the J call TRBJ2-3; no clear D. The CDR3 covers 15 residues. Germline V CDR1 and CDR2: KGHSH, LQKENI. V dropped 0 bases and J dropped 2 bases, with 9 bases sitting between them. The CDR3 DNA sequence: TGTGCCAGCTCACCACCTATGCGGTCCACAGATACGCAGTATTTT. Encoded protein: CASSPPMRSTDTQYF.

The chain uses TRBV20-1 and TRBJ1-1; no reliable D call. The germline V and J ends were trimmed by 4 bases and 0 bases, with 15 bases remaining between them. Germline V gene data show CDR1 as DFQATT and CDR2 as SNEGSKA (reference sequence). The CDR3 runs to 15 residues. CDR3 in amino acids: CSAIRGRGLNTEAFF. The CDR3 coding sequence is TGCAGTGCTATTAGAGGGAGAGGATTGAACACTGAAGCTTTCTTT.

The sample holds many counts of this clonotype. The V gene is TRBV27, the J gene TRBJ2-7, with D perhaps matching TRBD1 (6 bases). The CDR3 sequence is 15 residues long. Per germline, CDR1 MNHEY and CDR2 SMNVEV (reference sequence). Deletions cut 1 base from V and 5 bases from J, with 15 bases between. This CDR3 is CASSLYGTQFHEQYF. CDR3 in DNA: TGTGCCAGCAGTTTATATGGGACACAGTTCCACGAGCAGTACTTC.

Many counts were recorded for this clonotype. The chain couples TRBV7-9 to TRBJ2-5; 9 bases agree with TRBD2. CDR1 SEHNR and CDR2 FQNEAQ come from the germline V gene (reference sequence). The CDR3 runs 17 residues. The trim removed 2 bases at V and 2 bases at J, leaving 9 bases unmatched. CDR3 residues: CASSLIVTAGGQETQYF. DNA of the CDR3: TGTGCCAGCAGCTTAATAGTGACAGCGGGAGGTCAAGAGACCCAGTACTTC.

This clonotype came up a few times. The CDR3 DNA follows: TGTGCCAGTAGTATAGCTCAGGGAAACACTGAAGCTTTCTTT. Translation gives CASSIAQGNTEAFF. This chain links TRBV19 with TRBJ1-1; D is perhaps TRBD1 (5 bases). Trimming shortened V by 1 base and J by 2 bases, and 8 bases separated the two germline ends. The CDR3 sequence is 14 residues long. Germline V gives CDR1 LNHDA, CDR2 SQIVND (reference sequence). Combining the CDR3 with reference TRBV19 and TRBJ1-1 gives the whole variable domain DGGITQSPKYLFRKEGQNVTLSCEQNLNHDAMYWYRQDPGQGLRLIYYSQIVNDFQKGDIAEGYSVSREKKESFPLTVTSAQKNPTAFYLCASSIAQGNTEAFFGQGTRLTVV.

This clonotype was seen at least ten times. This rearrangement joins TRBV20-1 to TRBJ2-7; the match to TRBD1 covers 11 bases. The CDR3 extends over 15 amino acids. Germline V gene sequence: CDR1 DFQATT, CDR2 SNEGSKA (reference sequence). V shed 1 base and J 6 bases; nucleotides not matched to a gene: 8. This CDR3 reads CSARGGPGQGVEQYF. The CDR3 region has the DNA TGCAGTGCTAGAGGAGGACCGGGACAGGGGGTCGAGCAGTACTTC.

This clonotype was detected ten times or more. The rearrangement uses TRBV5-1 and TRBJ2-7; a possible D gene is TRBD1 (6 bases). V dropped 6 bases and J dropped 2 bases, with 9 bases sitting between them. The CDR3 runs 12 residues. The germline V gene has CDR1 SGHRS and CDR2 YFSETQ. Written as DNA, the CDR3 is TGCGCCAGCACGGACAGCGCCTACGAGCAGTACTTC. Protein: CASTDSAYEQYF.

This clonotype was found many times. The chain employs TRBV5-8 and TRBJ2-1; D gene uncertain. V was cut by 2 bases and J by 4 bases, with 13 bases left in between. The V gene's germline CDR1 is SGHTS and CDR2 YDEGEE. The CDR3 has 15 amino acids. Written as DNA, the CDR3 is TGTGCCAGCAGCTTAGATGGTGGCGCTTACAATGAGCAGTTCTTC. Amino acids: CASSLDGGAYNEQFF.

The rearrangement links TRBV24-1 to TRBJ2-1, with 9 bases aligning to TRBD2. The J call may be faulty, since TRBJ2-7 better matches the DNA end. CDR1 and CDR2 (germline): KGHDR, SFDVKD. CDR3 size: 16 residues. This CDR3 is CATSELSGGGYNEQYF. CDR3 DNA sequence: TGTGCCACCAGTGAACTTAGCGGGGGAGGGTACAATGAGCAGTACTTC.

This clonotype was detected many times. The V and J genes are TRBV5-6 and TRBJ1-2; D not resolved. Germline loops: CDR1 SGHDT, CDR2 YYEEEE. Trimming took 2 bases from V and 2 from J, leaving 10 bases between them. The CDR3 is 14 residues long. The DNA for the CDR3 is TGTGCCAGCAGCTTTGTGGACCCCAACTATGGCTACACCTTC. This encodes CASSFVDPNYGYTF.

This clonotype was observed many times. V and J are TRBV11-3 and TRBJ1-1, with D hard to call. Germline assignment: CDR1 SGHNT and CDR2 YENEEA. V dropped 5 bases and J dropped 6 bases, with 10 bases sitting between them. This CDR3 is built from 12 residues. In DNA, the CDR3 is TGTGCCAGCAGCCAACGATGGTCTGAAGCTTTCTTT. This encodes CASSQRWSEAFF.

In this sample, this clonotype turned up many times. The rearrangement uses TRBV5-1 and TRBJ1-1, with TRBD1 identical over 9 bases. The V gene's germline CDR1 is SGHRS and CDR2 YFSETQ. The CDR3 extends over 14 amino acids. V dropped 3 bases and J dropped 3; count of bases not matched to a gene: 3. The CDR3 nucleotides are TGCGCCAGCAGCTCGACAGGGGGACACACTGAAGCTTTCTTT. Protein product: CASSSTGGHTEAFF.

The chain joins TRBV28 to TRBJ1-1, with D maybe TRBD1 (6 bases). CDR1 and CDR2 (germline): MDHEN, SYDVKM. V lost 4 bases, J lost 4 bases, and 16 bases lay in between. This CDR3 region has 15 residues. CDR3 sequence: CASSSAGEGSTEAFF. The CDR3 region has the DNA TGTGCCAGCAGTTCCGCAGGGGAAGGGAGCACTGAAGCTTTCTTT.

The V call is TRBV25-1, the J call TRBJ2-7; D may be TRBD2 (5 bases). Trimming removed 7 bases at V and 7 bases at J, with 14 bases between. CDR1 MGHDK and CDR2 SYGVNS come from the germline V gene. The CDR3 sequence is 12 residues long. The CDR3 DNA is TGTGCCAGCACGACTGGACTGGGGGAGCAGTACTTC. It encodes CASTTGLGEQYF.

The rearrangement uses TRBV4-1 and TRBJ1-1; D not resolved. The CDR3 spans 14 residues. Trimming left V 6 bases short and J 5 bases short, with 16 bases between. Germline CDR1 reads MGHRA; CDR2 reads YSYEKL. The DNA of the CDR3 is TGCGCCAGCAGGATAGAGGGAAGGCGGACTGAAGCTTTCTTT. Its translation: CASRIEGRRTEAFF.

This clonotype has just one count. The chain has TRBV7-2 and TRBJ2-5; D unresolved. The ends were cut back, 5 bases at V and 1 base at J, with 8 bases in the middle. Germline CDR1 and CDR2: SGHTA and FQGNSA. This CDR3 is 13 amino acids long. CDR3 sequence reads: CASSQVPQETQYF. CDR3 nucleotides: TGTGCCAGCAGCCAAGTTCCCCAAGAGACCCAGTACTTC.

This clonotype was found a few times. J is TRBJ2-1 and V is TRBV6-1; D is possibly TRBD2 (6 bases). Trimming stripped 9 bases from V and 7 bases from J, with 13 bases between. The CDR3 covers 12 residues. The germline gives CDR1 MNHNS, CDR2 SASEGT. CDR3 protein: CASGRGPNEQFF. Written as DNA, the CDR3 is TGTGCCAGTGGGCGGGGACCGAATGAGCAGTTCTTC.